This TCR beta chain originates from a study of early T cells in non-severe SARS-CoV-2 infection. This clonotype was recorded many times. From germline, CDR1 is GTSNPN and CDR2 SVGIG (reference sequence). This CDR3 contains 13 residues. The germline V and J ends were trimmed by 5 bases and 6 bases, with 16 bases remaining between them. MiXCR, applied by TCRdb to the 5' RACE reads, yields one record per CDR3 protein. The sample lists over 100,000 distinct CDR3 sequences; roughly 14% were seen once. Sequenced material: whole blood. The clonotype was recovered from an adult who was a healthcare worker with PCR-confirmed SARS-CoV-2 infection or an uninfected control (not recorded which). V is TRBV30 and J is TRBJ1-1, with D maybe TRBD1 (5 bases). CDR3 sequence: CAWGSTLRAEAFF. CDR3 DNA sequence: TGTGCCTGGGGATCGACACTCAGGGCTGAAGCTTTCTTT.